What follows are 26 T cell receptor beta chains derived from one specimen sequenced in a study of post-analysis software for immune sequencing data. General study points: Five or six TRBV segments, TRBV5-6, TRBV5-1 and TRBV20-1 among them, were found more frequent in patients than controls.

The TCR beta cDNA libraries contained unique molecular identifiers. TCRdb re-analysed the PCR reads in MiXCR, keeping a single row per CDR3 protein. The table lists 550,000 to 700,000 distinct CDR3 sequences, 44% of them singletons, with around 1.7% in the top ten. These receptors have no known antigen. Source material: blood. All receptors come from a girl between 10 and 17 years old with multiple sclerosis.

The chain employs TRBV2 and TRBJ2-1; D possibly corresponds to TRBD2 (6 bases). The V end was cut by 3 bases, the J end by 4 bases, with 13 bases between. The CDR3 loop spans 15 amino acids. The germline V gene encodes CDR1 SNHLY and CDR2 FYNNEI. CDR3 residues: CASSDQEGRYNEQFF. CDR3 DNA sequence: TGTGCCAGCAGTGACCAGGAGGGGCGATACAATGAGCAGTTCTTC.

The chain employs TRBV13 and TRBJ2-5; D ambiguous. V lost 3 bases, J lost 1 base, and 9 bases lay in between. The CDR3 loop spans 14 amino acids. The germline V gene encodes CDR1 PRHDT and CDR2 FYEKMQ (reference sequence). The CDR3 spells CASSFDGPQETQYF. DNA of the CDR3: TGTGCCAGCAGCTTTGACGGTCCCCAAGAGACCCAGTACTTC.

CDR3 DNA sequence: TGTGCCATCTCCCCGACAGCCCACGAGCAGTACTTC. It yields the protein CAISPTAHEQYF. The V and J genes are TRBV10-3 and TRBJ2-7; TRBD1 is a possible D gene (5 bases). The CDR3 runs 12 residues. V shed 8 bases and J shed 5 bases, with 13 bases lying between them. Germline CDR1 and CDR2: ENHRY and SYGVKD.

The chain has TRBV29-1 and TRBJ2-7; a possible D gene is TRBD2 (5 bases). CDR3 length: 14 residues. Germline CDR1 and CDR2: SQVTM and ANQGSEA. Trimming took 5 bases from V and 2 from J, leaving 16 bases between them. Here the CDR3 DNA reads TGCAGCGTTTCCGGGATGAACCTGCCCTACGAGCAGTACTTC. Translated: CSVSGMNLPYEQYF.

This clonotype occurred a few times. The CDR3 is CSAGRQGDYNEQFF. In DNA form, the CDR3 reads TGCAGTGCTGGTCGACAGGGGGACTACAATGAGCAGTTCTTC. The chain links TRBV20-1 to TRBJ2-1; TRBD1 aligns across 9 bases. CDR1 is DFQATT and CDR2 is SNEGSKA in the germline V gene (reference sequence). The V segment lost 5 bases and the J segment 3 bases; nucleotides outside the gene matches: 5. The CDR3 has 14 residues.

The CDR3 DNA reads TGCGCCAGCAGCCCTACAGGGGGTGCGGGAGGGTACAATGAGCAGTTCTTC. Its translation: CASSPTGGAGGYNEQFF. The chain uses TRBV5-1 and TRBJ2-1; the D gene is possibly TRBD2 (9 bases). The germline V gene has CDR1 SGHRS and CDR2 YFSETQ. The V and J ends lost 4 bases and 4 bases respectively, with 21 bases between them. The CDR3 loop spans 17 amino acids.

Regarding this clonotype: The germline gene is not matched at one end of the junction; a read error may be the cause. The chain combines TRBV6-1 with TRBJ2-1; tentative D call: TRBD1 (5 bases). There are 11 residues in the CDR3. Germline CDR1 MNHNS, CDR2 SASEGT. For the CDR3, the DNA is TGTGCCAGCGGACATTACAATGAGCCGTTCTTC. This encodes CASGHYNEPFF.

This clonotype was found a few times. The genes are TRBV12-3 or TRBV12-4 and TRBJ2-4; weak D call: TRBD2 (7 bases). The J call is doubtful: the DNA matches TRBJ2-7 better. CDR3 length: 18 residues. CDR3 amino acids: CASSSTGRVDTPTYEQYF. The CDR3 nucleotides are TGTGCCAGCAGTTCTACAGGGAGGGTAGATACACCTACCTACGAGCAGTACTTC.

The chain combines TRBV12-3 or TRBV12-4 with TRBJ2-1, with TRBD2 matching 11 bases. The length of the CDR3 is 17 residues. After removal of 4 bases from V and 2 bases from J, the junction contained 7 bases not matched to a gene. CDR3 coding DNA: TGTGCCAGCAGTTCCCTAGCGGGGGGCCCCCCCTACAATGAGCAGTTCTTC. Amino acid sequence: CASSSLAGGPPYNEQFF.

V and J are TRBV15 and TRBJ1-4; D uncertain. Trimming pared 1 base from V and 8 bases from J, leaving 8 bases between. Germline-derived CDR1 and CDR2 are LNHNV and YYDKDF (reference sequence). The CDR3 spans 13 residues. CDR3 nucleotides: TGTGCCACCAGCAGAGGGTGGCCCGAAAAACTGTTTTTT. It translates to CATSRGWPEKLFF.

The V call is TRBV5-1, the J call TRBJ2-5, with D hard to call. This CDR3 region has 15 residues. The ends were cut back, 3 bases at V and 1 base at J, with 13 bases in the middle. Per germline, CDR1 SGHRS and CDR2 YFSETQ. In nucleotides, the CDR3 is TGCGCCAGCAGCTCAGACGGAACGATCCAAGAGACCCAGTACTTC. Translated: CASSSDGTIQETQYF.

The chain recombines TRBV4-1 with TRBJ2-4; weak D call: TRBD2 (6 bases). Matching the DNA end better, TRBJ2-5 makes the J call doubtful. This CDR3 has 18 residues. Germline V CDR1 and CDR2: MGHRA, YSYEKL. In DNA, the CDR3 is TGCGCCAGCAGCCGGACACTGTCGGACTACTTAAGTAGAGAGACCCAGTACTTC. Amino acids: CASSRTLSDYLSRETQYF.

CDR3 amino acids: CANLGGGDGANVLTF. The CDR3 nucleotides are TGTGCCAACCTGGGGGGCGGTGATGGGGCCAACGTCCTGACTTTC. V is TRBV7-9 and J is TRBJ2-6; D possibly uses TRBD1 or TRBD2 (6 bases each). The V end lost 10 bases, the J end lost 3 bases, and 16 bases lay between the germline ends. The CDR3 is 15 amino acids. Germline CDR1 reads SEHNR; CDR2 reads FQNEAQ (reference sequence).

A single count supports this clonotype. Written as DNA, the CDR3 is TGCGCCAGCAGCTTGGGGGACAGGGGGAACCAAGAGACCCAGTTCTTC. Its translation: CASSLGDRGNQETQFF. The rearrangement uses TRBV5-1 and TRBJ2-5, with 11 bases aligning to TRBD1. The J call may be mistaken, given a closer DNA end match to TRBJ2-1. This CDR3 is built from 16 residues. The germline V gene has CDR1 SGHRS and CDR2 YFSETQ.

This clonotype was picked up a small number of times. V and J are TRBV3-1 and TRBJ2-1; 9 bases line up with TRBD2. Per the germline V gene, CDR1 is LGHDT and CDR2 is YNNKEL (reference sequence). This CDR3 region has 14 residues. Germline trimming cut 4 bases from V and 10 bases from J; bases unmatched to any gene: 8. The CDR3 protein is CASSPPYLAGEQFF. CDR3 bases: TGTGCCAGCAGCCCTCCCTATCTAGCGGGGGAGCAGTTCTTC.

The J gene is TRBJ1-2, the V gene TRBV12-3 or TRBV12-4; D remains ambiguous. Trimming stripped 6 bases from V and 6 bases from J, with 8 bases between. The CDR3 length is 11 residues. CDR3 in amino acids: CASSSGHGYTF. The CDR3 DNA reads TGTGCCAGCAGCTCAGGTCATGGCTACACCTTC.

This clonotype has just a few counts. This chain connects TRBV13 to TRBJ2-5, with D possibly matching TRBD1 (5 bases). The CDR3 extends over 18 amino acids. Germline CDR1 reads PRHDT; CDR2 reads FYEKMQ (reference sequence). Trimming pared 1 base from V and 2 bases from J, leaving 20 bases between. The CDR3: CASSLARQGYRTQETQYF. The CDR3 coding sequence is TGTGCCAGCAGCTTAGCTAGGCAGGGCTATCGTACACAAGAGACCCAGTACTTC.

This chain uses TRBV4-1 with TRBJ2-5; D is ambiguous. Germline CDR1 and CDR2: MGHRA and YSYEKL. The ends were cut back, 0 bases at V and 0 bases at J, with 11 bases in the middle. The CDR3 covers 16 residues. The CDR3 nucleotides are TGCGCCAGCAGCCAAGAAGGGTCCACGTACCAAGAGACCCAGTACTTC. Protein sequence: CASSQEGSTYQETQYF.

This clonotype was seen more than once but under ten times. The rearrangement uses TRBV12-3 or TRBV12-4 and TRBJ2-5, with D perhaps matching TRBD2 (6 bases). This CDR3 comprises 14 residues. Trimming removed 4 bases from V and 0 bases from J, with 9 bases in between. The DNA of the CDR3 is TGTGCCAGCAGTTCCCGGGACTACCAAGAGACCCAGTACTTC. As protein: CASSSRDYQETQYF.

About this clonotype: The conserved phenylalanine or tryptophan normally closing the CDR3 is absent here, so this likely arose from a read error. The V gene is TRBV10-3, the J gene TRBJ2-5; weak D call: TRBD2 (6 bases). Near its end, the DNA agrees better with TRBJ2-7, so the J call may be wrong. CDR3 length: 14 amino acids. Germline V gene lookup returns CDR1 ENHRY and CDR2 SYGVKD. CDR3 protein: CAISGGGGSYEQYC. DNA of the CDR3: TGTGCCATCAGTGGGGGAGGAGGATCCTACGAGCAGTACTGC.

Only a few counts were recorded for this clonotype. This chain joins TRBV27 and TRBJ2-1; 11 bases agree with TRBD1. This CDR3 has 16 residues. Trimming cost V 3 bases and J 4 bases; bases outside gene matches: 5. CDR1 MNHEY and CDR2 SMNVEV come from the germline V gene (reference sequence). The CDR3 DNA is TGTGCCAGCAGTTTGCTCGGGACAGGGGGGTACAATGAGCAGTTCTTC. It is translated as CASSLLGTGGYNEQFF.

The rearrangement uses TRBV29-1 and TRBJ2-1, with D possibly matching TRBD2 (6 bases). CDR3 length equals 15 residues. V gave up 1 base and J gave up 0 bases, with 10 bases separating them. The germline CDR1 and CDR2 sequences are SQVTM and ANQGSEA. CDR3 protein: CSVEGSSGSYNEQFF. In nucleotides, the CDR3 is TGCAGCGTTGAAGGGAGTAGCGGCTCCTACAATGAGCAGTTCTTC.

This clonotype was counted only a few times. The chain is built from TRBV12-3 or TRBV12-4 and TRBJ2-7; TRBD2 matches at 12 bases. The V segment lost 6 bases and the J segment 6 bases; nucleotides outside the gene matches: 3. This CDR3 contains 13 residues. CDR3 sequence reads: CASSPSGRAEQYF. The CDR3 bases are TGTGCCAGCAGCCCTAGCGGGAGGGCCGAGCAGTACTTC.

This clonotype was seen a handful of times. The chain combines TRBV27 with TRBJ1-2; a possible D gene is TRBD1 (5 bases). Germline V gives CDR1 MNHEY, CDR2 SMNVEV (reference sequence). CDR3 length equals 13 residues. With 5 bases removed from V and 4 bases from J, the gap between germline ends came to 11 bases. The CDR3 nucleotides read TGTGCCAGCAGTCCCGGCAGGGCCTATGGCTACACCTTC. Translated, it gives CASSPGRAYGYTF.

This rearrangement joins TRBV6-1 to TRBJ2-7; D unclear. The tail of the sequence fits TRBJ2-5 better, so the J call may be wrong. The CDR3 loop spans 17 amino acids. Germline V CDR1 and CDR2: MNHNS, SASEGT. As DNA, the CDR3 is TGTGCCAGCACCCGTCTCGGCGCAAGATCTTGGGGAGAGACCCAGTACTTC. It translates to CASTRLGARSWGETQYF.

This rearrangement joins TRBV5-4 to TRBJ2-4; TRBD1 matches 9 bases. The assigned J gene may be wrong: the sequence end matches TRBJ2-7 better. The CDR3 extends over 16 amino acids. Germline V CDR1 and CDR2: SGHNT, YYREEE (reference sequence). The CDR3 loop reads CASSPPPGTGIHEQYF. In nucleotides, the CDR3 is TGTGCCAGCAGCCCCCCCCCCGGGACAGGGATCCACGAGCAGTACTTC.